Each of the 14 T cell receptor beta chains below was sequenced from the same sample in a study of molecular identifiers for immune sequencing clone quantification. TCRdb called the PCR reads again in MiXCR, with one record for every CDR3 protein. This table holds about 510,000 distinct CDR3 sequences, 20% to 25% found once. The sample comprised naive CD8+ T cells from blood, with Jurkat cell RNA spiked in. Stated subset: FACS-sorted CD8+CD4-CCR7+CD45RA+ naive T cells. These receptors all come from a human donor in good health. Some libraries in this study had Jurkat cell RNA spiked in.

This clonotype was counted between two and nine times. This may come from a read error, since a much larger clone is one base off. The V and J genes are TRBV29-1 and TRBJ2-7, with D tentatively TRBD1 or TRBD2 (6 bases each). Trimming cost V 4 bases and J 4 bases, with 17 bases left between them. The CDR3 is made up of 14 amino acids. CDR1 and CDR2 from the germline V gene are SQVTM and ANQGSEA. CDR3 residues: CSVVAPGGHYEQYF. The CDR3 coding sequence is TGCAGCGTTGTGGCGCCCGGGGGCCATTACGAGCAGTACTTC.

This sequence joins TRBV7-9 and TRBJ1-4; 9 nucleotides line up with TRBD1. The CDR3 totals 15 residues. The germline V gene encodes CDR1 SEHNR and CDR2 FQNEAQ (reference sequence). J lost 8 bases, V lost 0 bases, and 4 bases had no gene match. As DNA, the CDR3 is TGTGCCAGCAGCTTAGCACAGGGGGCTCGCGAAAAACTGTTTTTT. This sequence encodes CASSLAQGAREKLFF. The full variable domain, completed using reference TRBV7-9 and TRBJ1-4, is DTGVSQNPRHKITKRGQNVTFRCDPISEHNRLYWYRQTLGQGPEFLTYFQNEAQLEKSRLLSDRFSAERPKGSFSTLEIQRTEQGDSAMYLCASSLAQGAREKLFFGSGTQLSVL.

This clonotype was observed many times. The chain couples TRBV6-5 to TRBJ1-5, with 7 bases matching TRBD1. Germline CDR1 MNHEY, CDR2 SVGAGI. The CDR3 covers 15 residues. V was pared by 5 bases and J by 0 bases, with 4 bases of the junction left unmatched. CDR3: CASSRTGYSNQPQHF. As DNA, the CDR3 is TGTGCCAGCAGTCGGACAGGATATAGCAATCAGCCCCAGCATTTT.

The chain has TRBV2 and TRBJ1-5; 9 bases are a match to TRBD1. Germline V lookup: CDR1 SNHLY, CDR2 FYNNEI. V lost 3 bases and J lost 1; bases outside the gene matches: 10. The CDR3 has 18 amino acids. Here the CDR3 reads CASSDTTGGAISNQPQHF. CDR3 sequence (DNA): TGTGCCAGCAGTGACACGACAGGGGGGGCGATCAGCAATCAGCCCCAGCATTTT. Full variable domain (missing parts from reference TRBV2 and TRBJ1-5): EPEVTQTPSHQVTQMGQEVILRCVPISNHLYFYWYRQILGQKVEFLVSFYNNEISEKSEIFDDQFSVERPDGSNFTLKIRSTKLEDSAMYFCASSDTTGGAISNQPQHFGDGTRLSIL.

This clonotype has at least ten counts. V and J are TRBV2 and TRBJ2-7; D may correspond to TRBD1 or TRBD2 (5 bases each). V lost 8 bases, J lost 0 bases, and 8 bases lay in between. The CDR3 totals 12 residues. The germline gives CDR1 SNHLY, CDR2 FYNNEI. CDR3 loop: CASGGNSYEQYF. The CDR3 DNA reads as TGTGCCAGCGGGGGAAACTCCTACGAGCAGTACTTC.

The chain has TRBV4-3 and TRBJ2-1; 10 nucleotides agree with TRBD2. Germline CDR1 LGHNA, CDR2 YSLEER. This CDR3 has 16 residues. V was clipped by 4 bases and J by 4 bases; unmatched bases: 7. CDR3 coding DNA: TGCGCCAGCAGCCGGGATCCGGGACTAGCGTACAATGAGCAGTTCTTC. It yields the protein CASSRDPGLAYNEQFF.

The chain couples TRBV20-1 to TRBJ2-3, with D possibly matching TRBD1 (6 bases). CDR1 is DFQATT, CDR2 SNEGSKA, per germline (reference sequence). CDR3 size: 15 residues. Trimming removed 5 bases at V and 2 bases at J, with 17 bases between. The DNA for the CDR3 is TGCAGTGCTCAGTACATGCAGGGGACCACAGATACGCAGTATTTT. The encoded protein is CSAQYMQGTTDTQYF.

The sample holds many counts of this clonotype. This chain connects TRBV15 to TRBJ1-5, with D possibly matching TRBD1 (5 bases). This CDR3 is built from 15 residues. The germline V and J ends were trimmed by 0 bases and 6 bases, with 12 bases remaining between them. Germline V gene lookup returns CDR1 LNHNV and CDR2 YYDKDF (reference sequence). CDR3 sequence reads: CATSRDQGFLQPQHF. The CDR3 DNA sequence: TGTGCCACCAGCAGAGATCAGGGTTTCCTTCAGCCCCAGCATTTT.

This clonotype was seen ten or more times. This chain uses TRBV6-5 with TRBJ1-1; D ambiguous. V shed 5 bases and J shed 5 bases, with 9 bases lying between them. Germline V gene lookup returns CDR1 MNHEY and CDR2 SVGAGI. The CDR3 length is 12 residues. CDR3 coding DNA: TGTGCCAGCAGTGCGATCGGGACTGAAGCTTTCTTT. This codes for CASSAIGTEAFF.

Ten or more counts support this clonotype. The chain has TRBV7-2 and TRBJ1-3; possibly TRBD1 for D (6 bases). The germline V gene encodes CDR1 SGHTA and CDR2 FQGNSA. This CDR3 spans 18 amino acids. The ends were cut back, 3 bases at V and 0 bases at J, with 18 bases in the middle. Here the CDR3 DNA reads TGTGCCAGCAGCTTCATTCATGCGGACAGCAACTCTGGAAACACCATATATTTT. Translated, it gives CASSFIHADSNSGNTIYF.

The CDR3 DNA reads TGTGCCAGCAGTGAATTGTCAGATTATTCACCCCTCCACTTT. It yields the protein CASSELSDYSPLHF. The V call is TRBV25-1, the J call TRBJ1-6; D is unclear. This CDR3 spans 14 amino acids. Trimming took off 1 base at V and 8 bases at J, with 9 bases between the two ends. CDR1 and CDR2 (germline): MGHDK, SYGVNS.

The chain is built from TRBV6-6 and TRBJ2-7; D is ambiguous. Trimming shortened V by 8 bases and J by 2 bases, and 16 bases separated the two germline ends. The CDR3 spans 14 residues. Germline V gene data show CDR1 as MNHNY and CDR2 as SVGAGI (reference sequence). The CDR3 region is CASHADRHPYEQYF. CDR3 in DNA: TGTGCCAGCCACGCAGATCGTCACCCCTACGAGCAGTACTTC.

This clonotype was counted only a few times. This rearrangement joins TRBV2 to TRBJ2-7; D uncertain. Germline CDR1 and CDR2: SNHLY and FYNNEI. Trimming pared 6 bases from V and 0 bases from J, leaving 9 bases between. The CDR3 consists of 13 residues. The CDR3 loop is CASRTASSYEQYF. CDR3 DNA sequence: TGTGCCAGCAGAACTGCTAGCTCCTACGAGCAGTACTTC. Variable domain in full (rest from reference TRBV2 and TRBJ2-7): EPEVTQTPSHQVTQMGQEVILRCVPISNHLYFYWYRQILGQKVEFLVSFYNNEISEKSEIFDDQFSVERPDGSNFTLKIRSTKLEDSAMYFCASRTASSYEQYFGPGTRLTVT.

A note on this clonotype: Possible read error: a much larger clone is one base away. The chain carries TRBV6-1 and TRBJ1-1; D perhaps matches TRBD1 (5 bases). This CDR3 has 16 residues. Germline V gene data show CDR1 as MNHNS and CDR2 as SASEGT. Trimming removed 6 bases from V and 3 bases from J, with 20 bases in between. The CDR3 region has the DNA TGTGCCAGCAGGGCGTGGGGAGGGGACCGGGACACTGAAGCTTTCTTT. Its translation: CASRAWGGDRDTEAFF.